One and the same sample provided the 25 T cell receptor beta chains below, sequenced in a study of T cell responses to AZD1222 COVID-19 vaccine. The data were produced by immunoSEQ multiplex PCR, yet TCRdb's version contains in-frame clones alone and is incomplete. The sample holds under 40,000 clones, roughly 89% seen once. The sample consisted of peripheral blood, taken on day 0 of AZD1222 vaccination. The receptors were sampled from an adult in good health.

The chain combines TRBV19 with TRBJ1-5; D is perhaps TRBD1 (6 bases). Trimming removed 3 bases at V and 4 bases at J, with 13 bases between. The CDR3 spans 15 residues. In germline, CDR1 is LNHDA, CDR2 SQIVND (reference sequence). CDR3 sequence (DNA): TGTGCCAGTAGTATCGTGGGGGGCCGGAATCAGCCCCAGCATTTT. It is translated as CASSIVGGRNQPQHF.

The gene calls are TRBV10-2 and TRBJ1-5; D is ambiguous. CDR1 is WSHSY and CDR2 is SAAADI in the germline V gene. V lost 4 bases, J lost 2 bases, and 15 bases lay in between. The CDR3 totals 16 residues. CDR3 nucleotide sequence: TGCGCCAGCAGTGCCGTGGCAGGCAGTGGCAATCAGCCCCAGCATTTT. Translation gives CASSAVAGSGNQPQHF.

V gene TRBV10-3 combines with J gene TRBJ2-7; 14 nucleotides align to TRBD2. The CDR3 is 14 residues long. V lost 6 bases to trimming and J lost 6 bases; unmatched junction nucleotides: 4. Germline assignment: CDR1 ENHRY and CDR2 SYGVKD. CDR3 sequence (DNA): TGTGCCATCAGACCGGGACTAGCGGGGGCCGAGCAGTACTTC. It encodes CAIRPGLAGAEQYF.

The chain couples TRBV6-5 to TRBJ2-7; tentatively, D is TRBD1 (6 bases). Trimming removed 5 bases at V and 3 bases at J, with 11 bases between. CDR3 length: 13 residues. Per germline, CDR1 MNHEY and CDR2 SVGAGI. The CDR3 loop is CASSTQGYYEQYF. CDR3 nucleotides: TGTGCCAGCAGTACCCAGGGGTACTACGAGCAGTACTTC.

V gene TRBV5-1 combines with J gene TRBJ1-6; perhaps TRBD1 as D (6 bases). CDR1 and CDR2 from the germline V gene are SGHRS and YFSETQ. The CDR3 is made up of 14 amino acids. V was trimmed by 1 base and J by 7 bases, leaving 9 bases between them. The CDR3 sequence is CASSLTGFNSPLHF. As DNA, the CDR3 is TGCGCCAGCAGCTTGACAGGGTTCAATTCACCCCTCCACTTT.

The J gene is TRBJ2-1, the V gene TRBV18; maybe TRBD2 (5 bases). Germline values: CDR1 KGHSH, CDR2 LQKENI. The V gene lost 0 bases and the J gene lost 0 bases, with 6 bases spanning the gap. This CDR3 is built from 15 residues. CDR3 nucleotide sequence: TGTGCCAGCTCACCACCGGGGAGCTCCTACAATGAGCAGTTCTTC. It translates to CASSPPGSSYNEQFF.

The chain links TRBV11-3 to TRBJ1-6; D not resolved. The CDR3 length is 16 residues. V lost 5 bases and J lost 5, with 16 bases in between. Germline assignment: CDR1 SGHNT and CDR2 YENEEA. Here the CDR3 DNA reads TGTGCCAGCAGCCAACTTTGTACCTCTAATAATTCACCCCTCCACTTT. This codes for CASSQLCTSNNSPLHF.

The CDR3 DNA is TGTGCCAGCAGTTTACAACAGGGGGGGGCCTACGAGCAGTACTTC. Amino acid sequence: CASSLQQGGAYEQYF. The chain combines TRBV28 with TRBJ2-7, with D perhaps matching TRBD1 (8 bases). The CDR3 covers 15 residues. Germline V gene lookup returns CDR1 MDHEN and CDR2 SYDVKM. Trimming removed 2 bases from V and 2 bases from J, with 13 bases in between.

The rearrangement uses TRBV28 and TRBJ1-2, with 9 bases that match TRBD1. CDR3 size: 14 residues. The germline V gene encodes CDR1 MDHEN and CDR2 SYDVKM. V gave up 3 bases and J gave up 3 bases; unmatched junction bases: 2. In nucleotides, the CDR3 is TGTGCCAGCAGTTTGGGACAGGGACACTATGGCTACACCTTC. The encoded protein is CASSLGQGHYGYTF.

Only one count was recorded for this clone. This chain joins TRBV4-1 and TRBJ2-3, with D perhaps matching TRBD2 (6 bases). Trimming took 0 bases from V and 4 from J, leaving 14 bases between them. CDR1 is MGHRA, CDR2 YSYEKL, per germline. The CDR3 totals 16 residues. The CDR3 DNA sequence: TGCGCCAGCAGCCAAGATTGGGACTCCCGAGCAGATACGCAGTATTTT. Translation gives CASSQDWDSRADTQYF.

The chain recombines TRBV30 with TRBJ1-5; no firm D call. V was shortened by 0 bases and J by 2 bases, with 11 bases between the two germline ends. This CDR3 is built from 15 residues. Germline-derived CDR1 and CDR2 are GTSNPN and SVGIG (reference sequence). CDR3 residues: CAWSVPEGGNQPQHF. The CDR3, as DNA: TGTGCCTGGAGTGTACCGGAGGGAGGCAATCAGCCCCAGCATTTT.

DNA of the CDR3: TGTGCCAGTAGTAAGTCGGGACAGACCTACGAGCAGTACTTC. This encodes CASSKSGQTYEQYF. The gene calls are TRBV19 and TRBJ2-7; 7 nucleotides match TRBD1. CDR3 length: 14 residues. The germline CDR1 and CDR2 sequences are LNHDA and SQIVND (reference sequence). Trimming removed 4 bases from V and 2 bases from J; junction bases left unmatched: 5.

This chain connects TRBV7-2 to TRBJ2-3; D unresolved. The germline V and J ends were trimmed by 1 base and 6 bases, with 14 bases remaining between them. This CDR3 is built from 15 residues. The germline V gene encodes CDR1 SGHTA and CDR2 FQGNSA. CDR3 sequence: CASSLVWGQEDTQYF. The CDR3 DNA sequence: TGTGCCAGCAGCTTAGTTTGGGGTCAGGAGGATACGCAGTATTTT.

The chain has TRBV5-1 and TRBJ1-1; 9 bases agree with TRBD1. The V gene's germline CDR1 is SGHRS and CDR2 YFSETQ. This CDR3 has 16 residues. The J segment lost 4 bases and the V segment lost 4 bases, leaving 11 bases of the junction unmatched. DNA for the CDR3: TGCGCCAGCAGCGGGACAGGGAGGGGGATAATCACTGAAGCTTTCTTT. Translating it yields CASSGTGRGIITEAFF.

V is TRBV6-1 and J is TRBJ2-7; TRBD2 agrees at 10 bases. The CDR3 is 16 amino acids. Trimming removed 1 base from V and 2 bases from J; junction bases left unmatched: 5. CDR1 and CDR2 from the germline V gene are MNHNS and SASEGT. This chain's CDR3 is CASSEVLLAGAYEQYF. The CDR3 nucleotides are TGTGCCAGCAGTGAAGTATTGCTAGCGGGGGCCTACGAGCAGTACTTC.

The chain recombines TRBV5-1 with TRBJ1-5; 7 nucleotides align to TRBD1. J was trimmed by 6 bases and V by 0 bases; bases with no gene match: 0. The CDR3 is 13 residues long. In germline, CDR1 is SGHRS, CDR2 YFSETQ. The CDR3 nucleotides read TGCGCCAGCAGCTTGGAGGGGGCTCAGCCCCAGCATTTT. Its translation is CASSLEGAQPQHF.

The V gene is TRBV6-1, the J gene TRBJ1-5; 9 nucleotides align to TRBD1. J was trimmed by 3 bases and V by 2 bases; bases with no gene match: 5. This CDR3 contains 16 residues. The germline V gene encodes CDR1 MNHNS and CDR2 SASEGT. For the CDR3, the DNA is TGTGCCAGCAGTGAAAGGGGGGACAGGGTCAATCAGCCCCAGCATTTT. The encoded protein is CASSERGDRVNQPQHF.

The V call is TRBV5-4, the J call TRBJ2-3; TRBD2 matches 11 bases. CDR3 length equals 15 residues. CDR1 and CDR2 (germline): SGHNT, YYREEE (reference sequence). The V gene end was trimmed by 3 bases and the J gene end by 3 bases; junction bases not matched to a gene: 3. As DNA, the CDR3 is TGTGCCAGCAGCTCGGGACTAGCGGAAACAGATACGCAGTATTTT. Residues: CASSSGLAETDTQYF.

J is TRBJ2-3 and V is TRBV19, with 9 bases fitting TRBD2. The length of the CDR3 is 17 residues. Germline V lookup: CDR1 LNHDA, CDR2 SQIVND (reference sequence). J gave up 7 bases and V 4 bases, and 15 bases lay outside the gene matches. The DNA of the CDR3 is TGTGCCAGTAGTACCCCATTTGGGCGGGGGGGCGTGAATACGCAGTATTTT. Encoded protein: CASSTPFGRGGVNTQYF.

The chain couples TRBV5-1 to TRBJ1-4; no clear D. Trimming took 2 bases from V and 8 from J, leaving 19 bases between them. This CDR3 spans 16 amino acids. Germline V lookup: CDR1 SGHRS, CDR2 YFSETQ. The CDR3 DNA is TGCGCCAGCAGCTTCTCGAAAGGGCAAGCAAACGAAAAACTGTTTTTT. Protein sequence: CASSFSKGQANEKLFF.

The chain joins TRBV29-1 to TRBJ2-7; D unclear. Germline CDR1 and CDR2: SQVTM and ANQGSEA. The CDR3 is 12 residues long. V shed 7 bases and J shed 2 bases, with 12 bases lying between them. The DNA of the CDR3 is TGCAGCGCCAAGGGATCCCCCTACGAGCAGTACTTC. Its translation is CSAKGSPYEQYF.

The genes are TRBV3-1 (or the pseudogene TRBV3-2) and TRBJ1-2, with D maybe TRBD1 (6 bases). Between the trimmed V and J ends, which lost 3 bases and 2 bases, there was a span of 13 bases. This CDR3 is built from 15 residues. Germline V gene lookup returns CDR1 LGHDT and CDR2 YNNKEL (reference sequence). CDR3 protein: CASSHKTGLNYGYTF. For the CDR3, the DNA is TGTGCCAGCAGCCACAAGACAGGCTTAAACTATGGCTACACCTTC.

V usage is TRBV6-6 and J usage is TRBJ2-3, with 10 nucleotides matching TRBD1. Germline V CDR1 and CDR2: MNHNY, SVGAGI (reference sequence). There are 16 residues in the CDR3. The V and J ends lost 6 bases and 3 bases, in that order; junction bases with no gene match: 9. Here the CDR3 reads CASSQTGTGATDTQYF. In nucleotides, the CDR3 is TGTGCCAGCAGCCAAACCGGGACAGGGGCTACAGATACGCAGTATTTT.

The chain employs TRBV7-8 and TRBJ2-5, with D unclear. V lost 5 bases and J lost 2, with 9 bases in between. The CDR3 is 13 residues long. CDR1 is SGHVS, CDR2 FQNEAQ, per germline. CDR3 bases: TGTGCCAGCAGCCCCAGTTTACAAGAGACCCAGTACTTC. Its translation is CASSPSLQETQYF. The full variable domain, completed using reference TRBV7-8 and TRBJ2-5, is GAGVSQSPRYKVAKRGQDVALRCDPISGHVSLFWYQQALGQGPEFLTYFQNEAQLDKSGLPSDRFFAERPEGSVSTLKIQRTQQEDSAVYLCASSPSLQETQYFGPGTRLLVL.

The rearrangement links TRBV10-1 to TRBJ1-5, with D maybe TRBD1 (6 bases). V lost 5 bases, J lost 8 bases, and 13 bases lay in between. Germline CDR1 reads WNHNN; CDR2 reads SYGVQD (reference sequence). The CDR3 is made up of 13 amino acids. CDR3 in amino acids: CASSTGIREPQHF. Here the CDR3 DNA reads TGCGCCAGCAGTACAGGGATTCGTGAGCCCCAGCATTTT.